Below are 31 T cell receptor beta chains sequenced from a single sample in a study of cytomegalovirus exposure and HLA in healthy donors. PCR was performed using 60 Vbeta and 13 Jbeta primers. Sequencing was performed with immunoSEQ multiplex PCR; in TCRdb, only in-frame clones are kept and a portion is missing. The sample lists about 70,000 clones, roughly 88% seen once, with less than 2.5% in the top ten. Sample: PBMCs. The receptors derive from a woman aged 25-40 years in good health and CMV-seronegative.

This rearrangement joins TRBV7-2 to TRBJ2-5; 9 nucleotides agree with TRBD2. The DNA end favors TRBJ2-7, so the J call may be wrong. The germline V gene encodes CDR1 SGHTA and CDR2 FQGNSA. CDR3 length: 15 amino acids. The CDR3 spells CASSSRGSGRYEQYF. In DNA form, the CDR3 reads TGTGCCAGCAGCTCCCGGGGTAGCGGGAGATACGAGCAGTACTTC.

This rearrangement joins TRBV4-1 to TRBJ1-5; D possibly corresponds to TRBD1 (5 bases). This CDR3 is 16 amino acids long. CDR1 MGHRA and CDR2 YSYEKL come from the germline V gene. V lost 1 base, J lost 2 bases, and 12 bases lay in between. This chain's CDR3 is CASSQAVGGGNQPQHF. DNA of the CDR3: TGCGCCAGCAGCCAAGCGGTGGGAGGGGGCAATCAGCCCCAGCATTTT.

The chain joins TRBV6-5 to TRBJ2-7; D may be TRBD2 (6 bases). This CDR3 contains 15 residues. Trimming stripped 2 bases from V and 9 bases from J, with 20 bases between. Germline values: CDR1 MNHEY, CDR2 SVGAGI. CDR3 in DNA: TGTGCCAGCAGTTACGAAGGCGGGATTTCTGGCGTGCAGTACTTC. This codes for CASSYEGGISGVQYF.

This chain connects TRBV11-1 to TRBJ2-7; 7 nucleotides agree with TRBD2. The V and J ends lost 4 bases and 1 base, in that order; junction bases with no gene match: 4. This CDR3 region has 14 residues. CDR1 is SGHAT and CDR2 is FQDESV in the germline V gene (reference sequence). The CDR3 spells CASSSRLASYEQYF. The DNA for the CDR3 is TGTGCCAGCAGCTCCAGACTAGCTTCCTACGAGCAGTACTTC.

V gene TRBV5-1 combines with J gene TRBJ1-4, with a weak D call TRBD1 (5 bases). Trimming cost V 4 bases and J 0 bases, with 31 bases left between them. The V gene's germline CDR1 is SGHRS and CDR2 YFSETQ. CDR3 size: 22 residues. The CDR3 is CASSLQKITGTDIAPTNEKLFF. CDR3 bases: TGCGCCAGCAGCCTCCAAAAGATTACCGGGACTGACATAGCACCAACTAATGAAAAACTGTTTTTT.

The rearrangement joins TRBV7-9 to TRBJ2-3; TRBD1 matches at 11 bases. The CDR3 is 16 amino acids. The J segment lost 5 bases and the V segment lost 5 bases, leaving 9 bases of the junction unmatched. The germline gives CDR1 SEHNR, CDR2 FQNEAQ (reference sequence). CDR3 residues: CASSGRDRGTGDTQYF. The CDR3 region has the DNA TGTGCCAGCAGCGGGCGGGACAGGGGGACGGGAGATACGCAGTATTTT.

CDR3 region: CASIWDSSSSYEQYF. CDR3 nucleotide sequence: TGTGCCAGCATCTGGGACTCATCTAGCTCCTACGAGCAGTACTTC. This rearrangement joins TRBV2 to TRBJ2-7; tentatively, D is TRBD2 (6 bases). CDR1 SNHLY and CDR2 FYNNEI come from the germline V gene. Trimming left V 7 bases short and J 0 bases short, with 16 bases between. The CDR3 length is 15 residues.

This clone was observed a handful of times. The chain carries TRBV5-6 and TRBJ1-5; TRBD1 aligns across 7 bases. With 0 bases clipped from V and 4 bases from J, the junction kept 1 base outside the gene matches. Germline V gene data show CDR1 as SGHDT and CDR2 as YYEEEE. The CDR3 totals 14 residues. CDR3 sequence reads: CASSLGTGNQPQHF. DNA of the CDR3: TGTGCCAGCAGCTTGGGGACAGGAAATCAGCCCCAGCATTTT.

This chain uses TRBV5-5 with TRBJ1-5, with 7 bases that match TRBD1. The CDR3 loop spans 17 amino acids. Germline CDR1 is SGHKS and CDR2 is YYEKEE (reference sequence). Germline trimming cut 1 base from V and 0 bases from J; bases unmatched to any gene: 7. DNA for the CDR3: TGTGCCAGCAGCTTGTCAGACAGGGCCTATAGCAATCAGCCCCAGCATTTT. Residues: CASSLSDRAYSNQPQHF.

The genes are TRBV4-3 and TRBJ2-2; D might be TRBD2 (6 bases). Per the germline V gene, CDR1 is LGHNA and CDR2 is YSLEER. This CDR3 has 15 amino acids. Deletions cut 0 bases from V and 5 bases from J, with 10 bases between. The CDR3, as DNA: TGCGCCAGCAGCCAAGATCGGAGGGTTACCGGGGAGCTGTTTTTT. Its translation is CASSQDRRVTGELFF.

This chain links TRBV6-4 with TRBJ2-7; D possibly corresponds to TRBD2 (6 bases). V was cut by 7 bases and J by 7 bases, with 26 bases left in between. This CDR3 has 16 residues. Per the germline V gene, CDR1 is MRHNA and CDR2 is SNTAGT. The CDR3 nucleotides are TGTGCCAGCATCGGGAGCGGCAAGGACCCATCGGAAGAGCAGTACTTC. The encoded protein is CASIGSGKDPSEEQYF.

The rearrangement uses TRBV11-2 and TRBJ2-1; 7 bases are a match to TRBD2. J was trimmed by 8 bases and V by 5 bases; bases with no gene match: 15. The CDR3 runs to 16 residues. The germline V gene has CDR1 SGHAT and CDR2 FQNNGV. CDR3: CASSVIREVGFDEQFF. CDR3 nucleotides: TGTGCCAGCAGCGTAATACGGGAGGTAGGGTTTGATGAGCAGTTCTTC.

The chain couples TRBV19 to TRBJ2-5; TRBD2 matches 10 bases. The J call may be wrong; the DNA end is better matched by TRBJ2-7. Looked up from germline, CDR1 is LNHDA and CDR2 is SQIVND (reference sequence). This CDR3 comprises 15 residues. CDR3 sequence: CASSRVAGGSYEQYF. Written as DNA, the CDR3 is TGTGCCAGTAGTCGGGTAGCGGGAGGTTCCTACGAGCAGTACTTC.

The chain recombines TRBV11-2 with TRBJ2-7; TRBD2 aligns across 8 bases. There are 15 residues in the CDR3. The germline gives CDR1 SGHAT, CDR2 FQNNGV. After removal of 1 base from V and 5 bases from J, the junction contained 7 bases not matched to a gene. CDR3 sequence: CASSLVALADHEQYF. The CDR3 DNA reads TGTGCCAGCAGCTTAGTCGCACTAGCGGACCACGAGCAGTACTTC.

For the CDR3, the DNA is TGTGCCAGCAGTTTGGGGGGGGCAGATACGCAGTATTTT. Its translation: CASSLGGADTQYF. The chain recombines TRBV28 with TRBJ2-3; 7 nucleotides line up with TRBD2. Trimming removed 3 bases from V and 4 bases from J; junction bases left unmatched: 1. Germline lookup yields CDR1 MDHEN and CDR2 SYDVKM. The CDR3 is made up of 13 amino acids.

The chain uses TRBV6-1 and TRBJ2-7; TRBD1 matches 9 bases. Germline V CDR1 and CDR2: MNHNS, SASEGT. J was trimmed by 3 bases and V by 0 bases; bases with no gene match: 15. The CDR3 has 19 residues. The chain's CDR3 is CASSEAPPIGQGQGYEQYF. CDR3 sequence (DNA): TGTGCCAGCAGTGAAGCGCCCCCCATTGGGCAGGGACAGGGCTACGAGCAGTACTTC.

V and J are TRBV7-6 and TRBJ1-3; no clear D. The CDR3 loop spans 16 amino acids. Trimming stripped 1 base from V and 0 bases from J, with 10 bases between. In germline, CDR1 is SGHVS, CDR2 FNYEAQ. The DNA for the CDR3 is TGTGCCAGCAGCTTAGAAGGCAGGTTCTCTGGAAACACCATATATTTT. It is translated as CASSLEGRFSGNTIYF. The variable domain in full, with the rest retrieved from reference TRBV7-6 and TRBJ1-3, is GAGVSQSPRYKVTKRGQDVALRCDPISGHVSLYWYRQALGQGPEFLTYFNYEAQQDKSGLPNDRFSAERPEGSISTLTIQRTEQRDSAMYRCASSLEGRFSGNTIYFGEGSWLTVV.

The V gene is TRBV30, the J gene TRBJ1-2; 7 nucleotides align to TRBD1. Germline V gene sequence: CDR1 GTSNPN, CDR2 SVGIG (reference sequence). The ends lost 7 bases at V and 4 bases at J; junction bases unmatched: 6. CDR3 size: 12 residues. The CDR3 is CASTGRVYGYTF. The CDR3 DNA sequence: TGTGCCTCGACAGGGCGAGTCTATGGCTACACCTTC.

The chain employs TRBV18 and TRBJ2-3, with 7 bases identical to TRBD2. Germline V lookup: CDR1 KGHSH, CDR2 LQKENI. The CDR3 totals 14 residues. V lost 8 bases, J lost 6 bases, and 11 bases stayed unmatched. The CDR3 reads CASAAGVAGDTQYF. CDR3 DNA: TGTGCCAGCGCGGCGGGAGTCGCGGGGGATACGCAGTATTTT.

The chain joins TRBV28 to TRBJ1-5; D might be TRBD1 (5 bases). Germline lookup yields CDR1 MDHEN and CDR2 SYDVKM. V gave up 3 bases and J gave up 11 bases, with 20 bases separating them. There are 15 residues in the CDR3. CDR3: CASSFPGTVDRAQHF. The CDR3 DNA is TGTGCCAGCAGTTTTCCCGGGACTGTCGATAGGGCCCAGCATTTT. The full variable domain, completed using reference TRBV28 and TRBJ1-5, is DVKVTQSSRYLVKRTGEKVFLECVQDMDHENMFWYRQDPGLGLRLIYFSYDVKMKEKGDIPEGYSVSREKKERFSLILESASTNQTSMYLCASSFPGTVDRAQHFGDGTRLSIL.

The chain combines TRBV18 with TRBJ2-3; weak D call: TRBD1 (5 bases). Germline values: CDR1 KGHSH, CDR2 LQKENI. Trimming shortened V by 4 bases and J by 0 bases, and 8 bases separated the two germline ends. CDR3 length: 14 residues. CDR3 sequence: CASSRKGSTDTQYF. In DNA, the CDR3 is TGTGCCAGCTCACGGAAGGGGAGCACAGATACGCAGTATTTT.

CDR3 amino acids: CAISEGGLAGGRIYNEQFF. The CDR3 DNA is TGTGCCATCAGTGAGGGGGGACTAGCGGGAGGGAGGATCTACAATGAGCAGTTCTTC. The chain is built from TRBV10-3 and TRBJ2-1; 16 positions agree with TRBD2. Germline values: CDR1 ENHRY, CDR2 SYGVKD. The CDR3 covers 19 residues. V shed 2 bases, J shed 3 bases, and the junction held 7 bases outside the gene matches.

Concerning this clone itself: One junction end does not reproduce the germline sequence, and a read error may be involved. The chain is built from TRBV5-1 and TRBJ2-2; 8 bases match TRBD1. The germline V gene encodes CDR1 SGHRS and CDR2 YFSETQ. This CDR3 has 15 residues. In nucleotides, the CDR3 is TGCGCCAGCAGCCCCAGGGGGCGTGGCACCGGGGAGCTGCTTTTT. Protein sequence: CASSPRGRGTGELLF.

This clone showed up just a few times. The chain has TRBV7-6 and TRBJ2-1; tentative D call: TRBD2 (5 bases). The CDR3 covers 16 residues. Germline V gives CDR1 SGHVS, CDR2 FNYEAQ. V lost 5 bases to trimming and J lost 7 bases, with 21 bases between them. CDR3 protein: CASSQIGVVIGNEQFF. CDR3 in DNA: TGTGCCAGCAGCCAAATCGGGGTAGTGATCGGTAATGAGCAGTTCTTC. Complete variable domain (other parts from reference TRBV7-6 and TRBJ2-1): GAGVSQSPRYKVTKRGQDVALRCDPISGHVSLYWYRQALGQGPEFLTYFNYEAQQDKSGLPNDRFSAERPEGSISTLTIQRTEQRDSAMYRCASSQIGVVIGNEQFFGPGTRLTVL.

In its sample, this clone was seen a few times. The chain recombines TRBV5-1 with TRBJ1-1; a weak D match, TRBD1 (6 bases). The CDR3 loop spans 12 amino acids. Germline CDR1 and CDR2: SGHRS and YFSETQ. Trimming stripped 0 bases from V and 7 bases from J, with 7 bases between. CDR3 nucleotide sequence: TGCGCCAGCAGCTTGGTACAGGGTGAAGCTTTCTTT. This codes for CASSLVQGEAFF.

This clone appeared a few times. The V and J genes are TRBV6-4 and TRBJ1-3; TRBD1 aligns across 8 bases. V shed 5 bases and J 6 bases; nucleotides not matched to a gene: 6. CDR1 and CDR2 (germline): MRHNA, SNTAGT. The CDR3 length is 14 residues. The CDR3 nucleotides read TGTGCCAGCAGTCCCGGACAGGGAGAAAACACCATATATTTT. This sequence encodes CASSPGQGENTIYF.

J is TRBJ1-2 and V is TRBV28, with D perhaps TRBD1 (6 bases). This CDR3 is 13 amino acids long. Deletions cut 7 bases from V and 4 bases from J, with 13 bases between. In germline, CDR1 is MDHEN, CDR2 SYDVKM. CDR3 DNA sequence: TGTGCCAGCACCCAGACAGGCCCCTATGGCTACACCTTC. Its protein is CASTQTGPYGYTF.

The rearrangement joins TRBV7-6 to TRBJ2-7; a possible D gene is TRBD1 (6 bases). V lost 4 bases to trimming and J lost 7 bases, with 17 bases between them. Germline V lookup: CDR1 SGHVS, CDR2 FNYEAQ. This CDR3 region has 14 residues. The CDR3 loop is CASSSWTAPGEQYF. The CDR3 bases are TGTGCCAGCAGCTCTTGGACAGCGCCGGGGGAGCAGTACTTC.

The genes are TRBV18 and TRBJ1-4, with 9 nucleotides matching TRBD1. Losses at the gene ends were 3 bases for V and 7 bases for J; bases not matched to a gene: 3. CDR1 KGHSH and CDR2 LQKENI come from the germline V gene. There are 14 residues in the CDR3. The CDR3: CASSPGQGSEKLFF. The CDR3 region has the DNA TGTGCCAGCTCACCGGGACAGGGAAGTGAAAAACTGTTTTTT.

The gene calls are TRBV7-6 and TRBJ2-7; 7 positions match TRBD2. Germline V gene data show CDR1 as SGHVS and CDR2 as FNYEAQ. This CDR3 is 12 amino acids long. J gave up 4 bases and V 5 bases, and 2 bases lay outside the gene matches. The CDR3 bases are TGTGCCAGCAGCCCGGGAGGATACGAGCAGTACTTC. Amino acids: CASSPGGYEQYF.

The chain combines TRBV5-1 with TRBJ2-5; TRBD1 aligns across 9 bases. The V gene end was trimmed by 3 bases and the J gene end by 1 base; junction bases not matched to a gene: 7. This CDR3 region has 16 residues. Per the germline V gene, CDR1 is SGHRS and CDR2 is YFSETQ. CDR3 in DNA: TGCGCCAGCAGCTACCCGACAGGGGGTCGCCAAGAGACCCAGTACTTC. This sequence encodes CASSYPTGGRQETQYF.